The 15 T cell receptor beta chains presented below share a single source sample, sequenced in a study of T cell clonality in common variable immunodeficiency. Sequencing was performed with immunoSEQ multiplex PCR; in TCRdb, only in-frame clones are kept and a portion is missing. This sample includes approximately 44,000 clones with no singletons; its ten biggest clones take up 10%. Sequencing was performed on peripheral blood mononuclear cells. These receptors came from a person aged 18 to 75 in good health.

This clone came up many times. The CDR3 loop reads CASSETDNYEQYF. Incomplete CDR3 DNA: TGTGCCAGCAGTGAGACAGACAACTACGAG. V usage is TRBV6-2 or TRBV6-3 and J usage is TRBJ2-7; possibly TRBD1 for D (5 bases). Coverage ceases 3 residues before the CDR3 finishes, and the germline J gene fills in the end. This CDR3 region has 13 residues. V lost 5 bases to trimming and J lost 3 bases, with 11 bases between them. Germline CDR1 is MNHEY and CDR2 is SVGEGT.

The table lists this clone with many counts. The read terminates 3 residues before the CDR3 end, so the remaining end is supplied by the germline J gene. V and J are TRBV20-1 and TRBJ1-2, with TRBD1 as a possible D gene (5 bases). This CDR3 is built from 13 residues. The V and J ends lost 2 bases and 4 bases respectively, with 11 bases between them. CDR1 is DFQATT, CDR2 SNEGSKA, per germline (reference sequence). The CDR3 bases that were read are TGCAGTGCTAGAAAAACAGGTGTCTATGGC. Protein product: CSARKTGVYG. The complete CDR3 reads CSARKTGVYGYTF.

This clone was picked up many times. The CDR3 end lies 3 residues beyond the end of the read and is filled in from the germline J gene. The rearrangement joins TRBV7-9 to TRBJ1-2, with D possibly being TRBD1 (6 bases). The V and J ends lost 4 bases and 4 bases respectively, with 10 bases between them. Germline V gene sequence: CDR1 SEHNR, CDR2 FQNEAQ (reference sequence). The CDR3 loop spans 13 amino acids. This CDR3 is CASSSRTAYGYTF. The part of the CDR3 DNA that was read is TGTGCCAGCAGCTCCAGGACAGCCTATGGC.

In this sample, this clone turned up many times. The read ends 3 residues early relative to the CDR3; the germline J gene fills the gap. The chain employs TRBV6-2 or TRBV6-3 and TRBJ1-5; 9 bases map to TRBD1. The CDR3 has 13 amino acids. Trimming at V came to 9 bases and at J to 3 bases, leaving 3 bases not matched to a gene. Germline CDR1 reads MNHEY; CDR2 reads SVGEGT. The CDR3 bases that were read are TGTGCCAGTCACAGGGGGCTCAATCAGCCC. Its translation: CASHRGLNQP. The CDR3 in its entirety is CASHRGLNQPQHF.

In this sample, this clone turned up a few times. The read finishes 3 residues shy of the CDR3 end, and the germline J gene is used to complete it. The V gene is TRBV20-1, the J gene TRBJ2-1; 11 nucleotides match TRBD2. The CDR3 runs 18 residues. Germline assignment: CDR1 DFQATT and CDR2 SNEGSKA (reference sequence). V was clipped by 3 bases and J by 1 base; unmatched bases: 11. Incomplete CDR3 DNA: TGCAGTGCTAGGTGGCTAGCGGGGGGATTGGGGTCCTACAATGAG. This encodes CSARWLAGGLGSYNE. The entire CDR3 protein reads CSARWLAGGLGSYNEQFF.

To note about this clone: The CDR3 end is not reached by the read, which stops 3 residues before it; the germline J gene fills it in. This chain links TRBV30 with TRBJ1-2; unclear D gene. Germline CDR1 reads GTSNPN; CDR2 reads SVGIG (reference sequence). This CDR3 region has 11 residues. V was trimmed by 5 bases and J by 2 bases, leaving 6 bases between them. The DNA read from the CDR3 is TGTGCCTGGGGCCGAAACTATGGC. Translated: CAWGRNYG. The CDR3 as a whole reads CAWGRNYGYTF.

The table lists this clone with many counts. The read ends 3 residues before the CDR3 terminus; that terminus is restored from the germline J gene. The chain joins TRBV5-1 to TRBJ2-1; tentatively, D is TRBD2 (5 bases). CDR3 length: 15 residues. Germline loops: CDR1 SGHRS, CDR2 YFSETQ. V was clipped by 2 bases and J by 2 bases, with 11 bases between them. CDR3 sequence: CASSLGSVTYNEQFF. The sequenced CDR3 bases are TGCGCCAGCAGCTTAGGTAGCGTAACCTACAATGAG.

This clone has a handful of counts. Sequencing ends 3 residues short of the CDR3 end; the germline J gene provides the rest. The chain is built from TRBV19 and TRBJ2-5; 7 bases are a match to TRBD2. Per germline, CDR1 LNHDA and CDR2 SQIVND (reference sequence). There are 15 residues in the CDR3. V was pared by 4 bases and J by 2 bases, with 7 bases of the junction left unmatched. Incomplete CDR3 DNA: TGTGCCAGTAGTAGGAAGCGGGGACCTCAAGAGACC. This sequence encodes CASSRKRGPQET. The whole CDR3 reads CASSRKRGPQETQYF. Full variable domain (remainder filled in from reference TRBV19 and TRBJ2-5): DGGITQSPKYLFRKEGQNVTLSCEQNLNHDAMYWYRQDPGQGLRLIYYSQIVNDFQKGDIAEGYSVSREKKESFPLTVTSAQKNPTAFYLCASSRKRGPQETQYFGPGTRLLVL.

This clone was recorded many times. Sequencing ends 3 residues short of the CDR3 end; the germline J gene provides the rest. The chain links TRBV4-1 to TRBJ1-1; D unclear. Germline V CDR1 and CDR2: MGHRA, YSYEKL. This CDR3 is built from 14 residues. The ends were cut back, 1 base at V and 2 bases at J, with 8 bases in the middle. The part of the CDR3 DNA that was read is TGCGCCAGCAGCCAAGTGGTACTTAACACTGAA. It specifies CASSQVVLNTE. The full CDR3 sequence reads CASSQVVLNTEAFF.

This clone was observed at least ten times. This CDR3 reads CASSSLAGMKTQYF. The sequenced CDR3 bases are TGTGCCAGCAGCTCCCTAGCGGGGATGAAGACC. The chain uses TRBV11-3 and TRBJ2-5, with 9 bases lining up with TRBD2. Coverage ceases 3 residues before the CDR3 finishes, and the germline J gene fills in the end. This CDR3 comprises 14 residues. With V trimmed by 4 bases and J by 6 bases, 6 bases remained unmatched. Germline CDR1 SGHNT, CDR2 YENEEA.

This clone was counted many times. The CDR3 protein is CSAPTGGAGGYTF. Partial CDR3 DNA: TGCAGTGCCCCTACGGGGGGGGCTGGGGGC. The rearrangement links TRBV20-1 to TRBJ1-2, with a tentative D call TRBD1 (6 bases). The read falls 3 residues short of the CDR3 end, and the missing part is taken from the germline J gene. The CDR3 has 13 amino acids. Germline V gene data show CDR1 as DFQATT and CDR2 as SNEGSKA (reference sequence).

This clone was observed at least ten times. The read ends 3 residues early relative to the CDR3; the germline J gene fills the gap. The chain is built from TRBV6-2 or TRBV6-3 and TRBJ1-1, with 8 bases fitting TRBD1. V lost 6 bases and J lost 7; bases outside the gene matches: 7. This CDR3 contains 13 residues. CDR1 is MNHEY and CDR2 is SVGEGT in the germline V gene. The CDR3 bases that were read are TGTGCCAGCAGCAAAGACAGGGGCTTTGAA. It codes for CASSKDRGFE. The complete CDR3 reads CASSKDRGFEAFF.

This clone was counted only a few times. The CDR3 is cut off 3 residues early in the read; its end comes from the germline J gene. The chain carries TRBV6-4 and TRBJ2-7, with D unclear. CDR3 length: 13 amino acids. Germline CDR1 and CDR2: MRHNA and SNTAGT. Trimming took off 3 bases at V and 6 bases at J, with 12 bases between the two ends. CDR3 bases read: TGTGCCAGCAGTGAAGAGGAAGCGAGCGAG. This codes for CASSEEEASE. The complete CDR3 protein is CASSEEEASEQYF.

Ten or more counts support this clone. The sequence runs out 3 residues before the end of the CDR3; the remainder is reconstructed from the germline J gene. The chain links TRBV4-1 to TRBJ1-1; D not certain. This CDR3 region has 14 residues. The germline V and J ends were trimmed by 7 bases and 5 bases, with 17 bases remaining between them. Germline CDR1 is MGHRA and CDR2 is YSYEKL. The CDR3 loop reads CASTGVTRGTEAFF. Incomplete CDR3 DNA: TGCGCCAGCACAGGAGTGACCCGTGGAACTGAA.

This clone was seen at least ten times. The read finishes 3 residues shy of the CDR3 end, and the germline J gene is used to complete it. The gene calls are TRBV29-1 and TRBJ1-4; D is unclear. CDR3 length: 14 residues. V lost 4 bases to trimming and J lost 0 bases, with 9 bases between them. Germline V gives CDR1 SQVTM, CDR2 ANQGSEA. The CDR3 here is CSVVGDSTNEKLFF. The part of the CDR3 DNA that was read is TGCAGCGTTGTCGGGGATTCAACTAATGAAAAA.